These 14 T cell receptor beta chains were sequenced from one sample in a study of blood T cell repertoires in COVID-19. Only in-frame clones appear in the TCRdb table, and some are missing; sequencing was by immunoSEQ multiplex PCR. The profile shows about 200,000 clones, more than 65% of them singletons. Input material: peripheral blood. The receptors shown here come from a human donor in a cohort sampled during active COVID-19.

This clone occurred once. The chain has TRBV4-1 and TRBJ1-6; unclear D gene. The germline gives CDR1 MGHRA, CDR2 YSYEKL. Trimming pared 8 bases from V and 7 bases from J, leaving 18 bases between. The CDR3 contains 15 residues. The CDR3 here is CASSTSEGGNSPLHF. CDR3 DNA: TGCGCCAGCTCAACATCGGAGGGTGGCAATTCACCCCTCCACTTT.

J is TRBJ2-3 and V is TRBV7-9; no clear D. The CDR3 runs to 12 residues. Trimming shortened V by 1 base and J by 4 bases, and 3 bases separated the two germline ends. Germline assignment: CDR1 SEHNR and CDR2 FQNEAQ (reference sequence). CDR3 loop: CASSLVSDTQYF. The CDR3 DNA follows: TGTGCCAGCAGCTTAGTCTCAGATACGCAGTATTTT.

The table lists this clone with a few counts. The CDR3 protein is CASSLMAGDNQPQHF. Written as DNA, the CDR3 is TGTGCCAGCAGTTTAATGGCAGGGGATAATCAGCCCCAGCATTTT. The V and J genes are TRBV28 and TRBJ1-5; tentatively, D is TRBD1 (6 bases). Germline CDR1 MDHEN, CDR2 SYDVKM. CDR3 length: 15 amino acids. The germline V and J ends were trimmed by 2 bases and 4 bases, with 12 bases remaining between them.

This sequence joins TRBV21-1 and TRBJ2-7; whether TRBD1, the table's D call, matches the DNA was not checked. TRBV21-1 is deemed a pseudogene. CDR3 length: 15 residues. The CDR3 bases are TGTGCCAGCACCTTAACACAGGGCCGCTCCTACGAGCAGTACTTC. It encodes CASTLTQGRSYEQYF.

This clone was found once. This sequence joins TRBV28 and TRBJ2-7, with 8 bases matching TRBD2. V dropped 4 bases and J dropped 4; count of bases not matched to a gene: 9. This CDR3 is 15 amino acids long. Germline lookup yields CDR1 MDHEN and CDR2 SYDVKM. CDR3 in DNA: TGTGCCAGCAGTTCTCCGGGGGGGGCGCATTACGAGCAGTACTTC. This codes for CASSSPGGAHYEQYF. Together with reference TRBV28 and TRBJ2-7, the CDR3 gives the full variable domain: DVKVTQSSRYLVKRTGEKVFLECVQDMDHENMFWYRQDPGLGLRLIYFSYDVKMKEKGDIPEGYSVSREKKERFSLILESASTNQTSMYLCASSSPGGAHYEQYFGPGTRLTVT.

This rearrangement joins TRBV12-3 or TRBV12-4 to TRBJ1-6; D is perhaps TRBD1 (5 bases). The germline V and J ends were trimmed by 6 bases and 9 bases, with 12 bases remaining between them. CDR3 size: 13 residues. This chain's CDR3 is CASSPSGGSPLHF. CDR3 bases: TGTGCCAGCAGCCCCTCGGGGGGTTCACCCCTCCACTTT.

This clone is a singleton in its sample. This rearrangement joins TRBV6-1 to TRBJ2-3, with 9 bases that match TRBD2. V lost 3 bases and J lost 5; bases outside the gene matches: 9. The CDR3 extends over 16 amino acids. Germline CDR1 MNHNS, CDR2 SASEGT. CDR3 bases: TGTGCCAGCAGTGACGTGGTAGCGGGAGCGGAAGATACGCAGTATTTT. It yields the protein CASSDVVAGAEDTQYF.

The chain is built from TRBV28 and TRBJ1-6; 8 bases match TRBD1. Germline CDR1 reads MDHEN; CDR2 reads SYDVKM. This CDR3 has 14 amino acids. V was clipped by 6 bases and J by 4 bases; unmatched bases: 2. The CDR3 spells CASRRTGYNSPLHF. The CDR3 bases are TGTGCCAGCAGGCGGACAGGGTATAATTCACCCCTCCACTTT.

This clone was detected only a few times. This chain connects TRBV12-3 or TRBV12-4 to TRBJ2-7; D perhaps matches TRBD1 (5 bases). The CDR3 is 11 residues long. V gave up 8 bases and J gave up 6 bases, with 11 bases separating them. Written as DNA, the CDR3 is TGTGCCAGCCCTCGGACATTCGAGCAGTACTTC. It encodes CASPRTFEQYF.

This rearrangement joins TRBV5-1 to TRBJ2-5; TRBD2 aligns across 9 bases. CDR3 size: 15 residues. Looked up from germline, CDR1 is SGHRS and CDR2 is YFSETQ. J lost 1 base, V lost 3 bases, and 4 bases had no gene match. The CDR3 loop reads CASSSLAGLQETQYF. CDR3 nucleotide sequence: TGCGCCAGCAGCTCGCTAGCGGGACTCCAAGAGACCCAGTACTTC.

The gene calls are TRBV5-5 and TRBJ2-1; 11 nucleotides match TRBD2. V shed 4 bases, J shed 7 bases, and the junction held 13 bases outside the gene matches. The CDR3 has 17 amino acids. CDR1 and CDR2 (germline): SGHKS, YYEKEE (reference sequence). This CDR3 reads CASSLLRVLAGVNEQFF. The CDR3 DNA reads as TGTGCCAGCAGCCTCCTCCGGGTACTAGCGGGAGTAAATGAGCAGTTCTTC.

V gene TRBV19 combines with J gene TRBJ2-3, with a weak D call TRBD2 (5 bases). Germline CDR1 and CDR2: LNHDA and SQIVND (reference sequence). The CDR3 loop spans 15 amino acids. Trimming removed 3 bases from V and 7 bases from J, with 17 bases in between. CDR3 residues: CASSIDGRTRNTQYF. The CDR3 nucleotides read TGTGCCAGTAGTATTGATGGGAGAACGAGAAATACGCAGTATTTT.

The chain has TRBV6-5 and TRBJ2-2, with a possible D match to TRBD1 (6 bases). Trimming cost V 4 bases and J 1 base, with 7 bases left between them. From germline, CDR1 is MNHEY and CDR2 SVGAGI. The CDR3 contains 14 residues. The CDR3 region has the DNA TGTGCCAGCAGTTTGACAGGGAACACCGGGGAGCTGTTTTTT. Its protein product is CASSLTGNTGELFF.

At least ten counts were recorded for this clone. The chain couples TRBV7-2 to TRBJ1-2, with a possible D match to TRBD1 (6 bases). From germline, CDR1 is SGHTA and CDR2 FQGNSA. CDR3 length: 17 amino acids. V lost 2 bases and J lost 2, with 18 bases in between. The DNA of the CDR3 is TGTGCCAGCAGCTTAACAGGCAGTGGGGGCGCAAACTATGGCTACACCTTC. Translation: CASSLTGSGGANYGYTF.